This record concerns one T cell receptor (beta chain) sequence. No antigen is known for it. A junction boundary mismatches the germline segment, possibly from a read error. Sequenced by immunoSEQ multiplex PCR; TCRdb stores in-frame clones only, minus some. The sample includes over 85,000 clones, 81% of them seen just once. The sample comes from a study of T cell responses to AZD1222 COVID-19 vaccine. Across the study: Second-dose timings of about 4 or about 12 weeks were pooled. Findings of the study overall: No repertoire was sampled before or during the peak T cell response, only after it. Spike-specific TCR breadth and depth went up after people got two AZD1222 doses. Spike-spanning, vaccine-associated CD4 TCRs were dominant at 160-218 and 743-854.

The CDR3 is 14 residues long. CDR1 and CDR2 from the germline V gene are SGHTA and FQGNSA. This clonotype was obtained from an adult in good health. The rearrangement links TRBV7-2 to TRBJ2-7; a weak D match, TRBD2 (6 bases). The material was peripheral blood, obtained on day 0 of AZD1222 vaccination. The CDR3 DNA follows: TGTGCCAGCAGGTTAGCGGAGCTCTCCTACGAGCAGTACTTC. Translating gives CASRLAELSYEQYF.